This passage covers 12 T cell receptor beta chains from one sample sequenced in a study of T cell responses to AZD1222 COVID-19 vaccine. Generated by immunoSEQ multiplex PCR, the TCRdb table keeps only in-frame clones and is missing some. The table lists some 99,000 clones, roughly 86% of them singletons. The specimen was peripheral blood, collected 28 days after the second AZD1222 dose. The receptors stem from an adult who received the AZD1222 COVID-19 vaccine.

This chain uses TRBV19 with TRBJ2-2; 7 positions match TRBD2. Germline V gene data show CDR1 as LNHDA and CDR2 as SQIVND (reference sequence). The CDR3 sequence is 17 residues long. Trimming took 5 bases from V and 0 from J; bases not matched to a gene: 9. CDR3 sequence reads: CASSPSSGGTNTGELFF. DNA for the CDR3: TGTGCCAGTAGTCCGTCCTCGGGAGGAACGAACACCGGGGAGCTGTTTTTT.

This clone was counted once. The chain combines TRBV7-7 with TRBJ2-2; tentatively, D is TRBD1 (5 bases). The CDR3 length is 13 residues. Germline V gives CDR1 SSHAT, CDR2 FNYEAQ (reference sequence). The V end lost 6 bases, the J end lost 7 bases, and 12 bases lay between the germline ends. The CDR3 bases are TGTGCCAGCAGTCTAGAAGGGGTCGGGGAGCTGTTTTTT. This gives the protein CASSLEGVGELFF.

The V gene is TRBV12-3 or TRBV12-4, the J gene TRBJ2-7; TRBD2 might be the D (7 bases). V was pared by 7 bases and J by 5 bases, with 12 bases between. This CDR3 has 12 amino acids. CDR3 nucleotides: TGTGCCAGCACCCTAGGGGGGGACGAGCAGTACTTC. This encodes CASTLGGDEQYF.

The chain has TRBV7-3 and TRBJ2-1; 9 bases align to TRBD2. CDR1 is SGHTA and CDR2 is FQGTGA in the germline V gene. This CDR3 is built from 15 residues. V gave up 8 bases and J gave up 7 bases; unmatched junction bases: 12. The CDR3 here is CASGKGSGRQNEQFF. The CDR3 coding sequence is TGTGCCAGCGGAAAGGGGAGCGGGAGGCAGAATGAGCAGTTCTTC. Variable domain in full (rest from reference TRBV7-3 and TRBJ2-1): GAGVSQTPSNKVTEKGKYVELRCDPISGHTALYWYRQSLGQGPEFLIYFQGTGAADDSGLPNDRFFAVRPEGSVSTLKIQRTERGDSAVYLCASGKGSGRQNEQFFGPGTRLTVL.

The genes are TRBV3-1 (or the pseudogene TRBV3-2) and TRBJ2-6; TRBD1 matches 9 bases. CDR1 is LGHDT and CDR2 is YNNKEL in the germline V gene (reference sequence). The ends lost 5 bases at V and 4 bases at J; junction bases unmatched: 12. The CDR3 runs to 18 residues. CDR3 loop: CASSAGTGSTTGANVLTF. As DNA, the CDR3 is TGTGCCAGCAGCGCGGGGACAGGGAGCACGACAGGGGCCAACGTCCTGACTTTC.

The V gene is TRBV6-6, the J gene TRBJ2-7, with TRBD2 identical over 9 bases. Trimming removed 6 bases from V and 0 bases from J; junction bases left unmatched: 3. CDR1 MNHNY and CDR2 SVGAGI come from the germline V gene (reference sequence). The CDR3 extends over 14 amino acids. The CDR3 DNA sequence: TGTGCCAGCAGACTTAGCGGGAGCTCCTACGAGCAGTACTTC. Translation: CASRLSGSSYEQYF.

This sequence joins TRBV6-5 and TRBJ2-6; D perhaps matches TRBD1 (5 bases). The germline CDR1 and CDR2 sequences are MNHEY and SVGAGI. The length of the CDR3 is 15 residues. V lost 5 bases and J lost 0, with 8 bases in between. CDR3 sequence reads: CASSRQRSGANVLTF. CDR3 nucleotide sequence: TGTGCCAGCAGTCGACAGCGCTCTGGGGCCAACGTCCTGACTTTC.

V usage is TRBV6-4 and J usage is TRBJ2-1; D tentatively reads TRBD1 or TRBD2 (6 bases each). CDR1 and CDR2 from the germline V gene are MRHNA and SNTAGT. The CDR3 sequence is 16 residues long. V gave up 2 bases and J gave up 5 bases, with 16 bases separating them. The CDR3 reads CASSDHGGGTNNEQFF. The CDR3 DNA reads as TGTGCCAGCAGTGACCACGGGGGCGGGACCAACAATGAGCAGTTCTTC.

This sequence joins TRBV5-1 and TRBJ2-7, with TRBD2 identical over 8 bases. This CDR3 spans 14 amino acids. CDR1 is SGHRS, CDR2 YFSETQ, per germline. Unmatched junction bases numbered 7, after V lost 3 bases and J lost 5 bases. Here the CDR3 DNA reads TGCGCCAGCAGCTCGCGCGGGAGGACCCACGAGCAGTACTTC. Translating it yields CASSSRGRTHEQYF.

J is TRBJ2-7 and V is TRBV6-5; D gene uncertain. Trimming shortened V by 6 bases and J by 2 bases, and 17 bases separated the two germline ends. Looked up from germline, CDR1 is MNHEY and CDR2 is SVGAGI. The CDR3 has 15 residues. The CDR3 reads CASRTPLAGAYEQYF. CDR3 DNA sequence: TGTGCCAGCAGGACACCCTTAGCTGGGGCCTACGAGCAGTACTTC.

The gene calls are TRBV5-1 and TRBJ2-5, with a weak D call TRBD2 (6 bases). Germline CDR1 and CDR2: SGHRS and YFSETQ. The V end was cut by 4 bases, the J end by 4 bases, with 11 bases between. CDR3 size: 13 residues. CDR3 DNA: TGCGCCAGCAGCGGCGACGGGAGAGAGACCCAGTACTTC. Protein product: CASSGDGRETQYF. Full variable domain (outside the CDR3, taken from reference TRBV5-1 and TRBJ2-5): KAGVTQTPRYLIKTRGQQVTLSCSPISGHRSVSWYQQTPGQGLQFLFEYFSETQRNKGNFPGRFSGRQFSNSRSEMNVSTLELGDSALYLCASSGDGRETQYFGPGTRLLVL.

V and J are TRBV6-4 and TRBJ1-2; D is undetermined. Per the germline V gene, CDR1 is MRHNA and CDR2 is SNTAGT. The V and J ends lost 10 bases and 4 bases respectively, with 13 bases between them. CDR3 length: 12 residues. CDR3 sequence reads: CATDGVRYGYTF. The DNA for the CDR3 is TGTGCCACCGATGGGGTTCGCTATGGCTACACCTTC.